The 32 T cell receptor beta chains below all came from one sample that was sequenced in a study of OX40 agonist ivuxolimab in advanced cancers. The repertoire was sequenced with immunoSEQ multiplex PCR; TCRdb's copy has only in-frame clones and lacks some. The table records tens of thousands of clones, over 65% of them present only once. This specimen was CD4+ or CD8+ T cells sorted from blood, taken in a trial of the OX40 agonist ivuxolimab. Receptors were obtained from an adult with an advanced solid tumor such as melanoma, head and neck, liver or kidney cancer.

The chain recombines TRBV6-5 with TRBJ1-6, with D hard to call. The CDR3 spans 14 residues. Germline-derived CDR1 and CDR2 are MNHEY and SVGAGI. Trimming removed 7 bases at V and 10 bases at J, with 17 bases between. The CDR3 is CASTVAGGQSPLHF. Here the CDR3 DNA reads TGTGCCAGCACCGTCGCGGGAGGGCAGTCACCCCTCCACTTT.

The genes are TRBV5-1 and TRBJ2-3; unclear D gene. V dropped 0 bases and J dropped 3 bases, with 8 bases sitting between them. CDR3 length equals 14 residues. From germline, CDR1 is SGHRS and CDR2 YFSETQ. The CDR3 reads CASSLGAETDTQYF. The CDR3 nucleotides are TGCGCCAGCAGCTTGGGGGCAGAGACAGATACGCAGTATTTT.

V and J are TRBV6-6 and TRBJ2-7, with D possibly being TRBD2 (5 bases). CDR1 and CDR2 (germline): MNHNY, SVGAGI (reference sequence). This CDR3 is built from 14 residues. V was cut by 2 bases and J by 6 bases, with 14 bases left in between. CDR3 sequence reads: CASSYGGVSPEQYF. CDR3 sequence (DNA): TGTGCCAGCAGTTACGGAGGCGTTTCGCCCGAGCAGTACTTC.

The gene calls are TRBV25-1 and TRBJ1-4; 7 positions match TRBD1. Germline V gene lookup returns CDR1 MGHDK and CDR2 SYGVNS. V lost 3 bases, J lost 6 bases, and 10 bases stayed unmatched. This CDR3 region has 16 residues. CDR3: CASSDQGGRWDEKLFF. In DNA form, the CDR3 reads TGTGCCAGCAGTGATCAGGGGGGGCGTTGGGATGAAAAACTGTTTTTT.

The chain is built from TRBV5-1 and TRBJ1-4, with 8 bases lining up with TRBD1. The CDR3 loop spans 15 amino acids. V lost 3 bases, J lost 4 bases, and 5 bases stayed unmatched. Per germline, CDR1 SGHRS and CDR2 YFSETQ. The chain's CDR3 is CASSWGQANNEKLFF. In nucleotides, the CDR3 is TGCGCCAGCAGCTGGGGACAGGCGAATAATGAAAAACTGTTTTTT.

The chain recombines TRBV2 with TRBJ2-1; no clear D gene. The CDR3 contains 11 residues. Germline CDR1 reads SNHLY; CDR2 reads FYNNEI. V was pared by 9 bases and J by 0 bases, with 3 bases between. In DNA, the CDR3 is TGTGCCAGAGGCTCCTACAATGAGCAGTTCTTC. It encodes CARGSYNEQFF.

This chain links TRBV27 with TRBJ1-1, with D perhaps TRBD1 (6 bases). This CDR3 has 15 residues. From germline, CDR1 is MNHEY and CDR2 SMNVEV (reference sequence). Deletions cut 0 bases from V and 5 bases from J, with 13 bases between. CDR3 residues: CASSLSYGGLTEAFF. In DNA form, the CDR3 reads TGTGCCAGCAGTTTATCGTACGGGGGGCTAACTGAAGCTTTCTTT.

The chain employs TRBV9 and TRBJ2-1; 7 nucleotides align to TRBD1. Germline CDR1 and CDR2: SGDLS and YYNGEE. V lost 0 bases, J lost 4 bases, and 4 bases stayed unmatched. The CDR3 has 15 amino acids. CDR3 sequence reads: CASSVDGTDYNEQFF. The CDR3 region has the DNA TGTGCCAGCAGCGTAGACGGGACAGATTACAATGAGCAGTTCTTC.

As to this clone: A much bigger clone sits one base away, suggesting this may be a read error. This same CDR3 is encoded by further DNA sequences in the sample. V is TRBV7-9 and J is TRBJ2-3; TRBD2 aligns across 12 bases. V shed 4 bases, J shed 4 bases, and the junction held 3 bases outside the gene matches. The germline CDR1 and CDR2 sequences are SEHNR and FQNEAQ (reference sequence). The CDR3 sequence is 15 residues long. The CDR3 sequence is CASSSGLAGPDTQYF. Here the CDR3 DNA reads TGTGCCAGCAGCTCAGGACTAGCGGGGCCAGATACGCAGTATTTT.

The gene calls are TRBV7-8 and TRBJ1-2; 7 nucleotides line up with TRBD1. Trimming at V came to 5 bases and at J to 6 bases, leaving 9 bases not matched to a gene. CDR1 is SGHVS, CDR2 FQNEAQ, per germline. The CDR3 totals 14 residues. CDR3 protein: CASSRQTGKDGYTF. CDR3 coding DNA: TGTGCCAGCAGCAGACAGACAGGGAAAGATGGCTACACCTTC.

CDR3: CASRAGSTHNSPLHF. The CDR3 coding sequence is TGTGCCAGCAGAGCAGGGTCTACCCATAATTCACCCCTCCACTTT. J is TRBJ1-6 and V is TRBV6-5; weak D call: TRBD1 (5 bases). V dropped 6 bases and J dropped 5 bases, with 14 bases sitting between them. Per the germline V gene, CDR1 is MNHEY and CDR2 is SVGAGI. This CDR3 has 15 residues.

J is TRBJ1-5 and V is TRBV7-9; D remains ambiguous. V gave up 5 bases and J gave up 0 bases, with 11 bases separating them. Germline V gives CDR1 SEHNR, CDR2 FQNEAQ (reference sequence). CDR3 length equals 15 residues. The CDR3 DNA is TGTGCCAGCAGCAAGGGCGGGTATAGCAATCAGCCCCAGCATTTT. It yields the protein CASSKGGYSNQPQHF.

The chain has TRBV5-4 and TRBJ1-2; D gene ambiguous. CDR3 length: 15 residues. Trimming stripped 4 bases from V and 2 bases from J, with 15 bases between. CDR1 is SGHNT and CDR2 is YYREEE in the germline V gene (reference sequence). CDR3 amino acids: CASSPQDAWNYGYTF. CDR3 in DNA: TGTGCCAGCAGCCCCCAGGACGCTTGGAACTATGGCTACACCTTC.

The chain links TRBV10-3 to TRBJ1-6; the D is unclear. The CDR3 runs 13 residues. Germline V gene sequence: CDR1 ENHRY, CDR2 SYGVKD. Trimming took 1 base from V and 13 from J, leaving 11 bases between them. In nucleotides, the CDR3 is TGTGCCATCAGTGAGTTGGAAGGAGATCCCCTCCACTTT. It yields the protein CAISELEGDPLHF.

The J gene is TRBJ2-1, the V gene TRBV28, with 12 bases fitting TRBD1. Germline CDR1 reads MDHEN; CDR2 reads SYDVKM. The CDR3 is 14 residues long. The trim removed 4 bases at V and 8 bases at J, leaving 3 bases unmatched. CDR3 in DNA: TGTGCCAGCAGTTCCGGGACAGGGGGCTATGAGCAGTTCTTC. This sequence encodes CASSSGTGGYEQFF.

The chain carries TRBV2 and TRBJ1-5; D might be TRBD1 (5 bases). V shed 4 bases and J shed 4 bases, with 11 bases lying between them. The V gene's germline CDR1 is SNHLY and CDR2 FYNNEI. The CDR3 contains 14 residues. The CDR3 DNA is TGTGCCAGCAGTGGGGGGTTGGGGAATCAGCCCCAGCATTTT. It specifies CASSGGLGNQPQHF. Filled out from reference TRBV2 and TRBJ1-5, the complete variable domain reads EPEVTQTPSHQVTQMGQEVILRCVPISNHLYFYWYRQILGQKVEFLVSFYNNEISEKSEIFDDQFSVERPDGSNFTLKIRSTKLEDSAMYFCASSGGLGNQPQHFGDGTRLSIL.

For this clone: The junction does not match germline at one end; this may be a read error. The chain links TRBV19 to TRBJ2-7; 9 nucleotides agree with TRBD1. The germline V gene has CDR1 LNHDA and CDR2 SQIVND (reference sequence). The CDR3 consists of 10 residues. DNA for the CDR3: TGTGCCAGTAGCGGGACAGGGCTACACTTC. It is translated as CASSGTGLHF.

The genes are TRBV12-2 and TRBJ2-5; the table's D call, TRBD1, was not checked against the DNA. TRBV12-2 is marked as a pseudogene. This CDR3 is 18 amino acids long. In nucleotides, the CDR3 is TGTGCAAGTCGCTTTGGCAACAACCGGGACACCTACCAAGAGACCCAGTACTTC. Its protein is CASRFGNNRDTYQETQYF.

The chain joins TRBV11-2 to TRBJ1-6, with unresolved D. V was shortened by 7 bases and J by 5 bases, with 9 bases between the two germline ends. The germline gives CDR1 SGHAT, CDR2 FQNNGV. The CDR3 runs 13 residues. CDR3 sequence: CASTINNNSPLHF. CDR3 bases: TGTGCCAGCACCATTAATAATAATTCACCCCTCCACTTT.

Here the CDR3 reads CASRGDVVYGYTF. Written as DNA, the CDR3 is TGTGCCAGCAGGGGGGATGTGGTCTATGGCTACACCTTC. The chain uses TRBV2 and TRBJ1-2; D might be TRBD1 (5 bases). The CDR3 runs 13 residues. Trimming removed 6 bases at V and 4 bases at J, with 12 bases between. CDR1 is SNHLY, CDR2 FYNNEI, per germline. The full variable domain, rest sourced from reference TRBV2 and TRBJ1-2, is EPEVTQTPSHQVTQMGQEVILRCVPISNHLYFYWYRQILGQKVEFLVSFYNNEISEKSEIFDDQFSVERPDGSNFTLKIRSTKLEDSAMYFCASRGDVVYGYTFGSGTRLTVV.

The CDR3 nucleotides are TGTGCCAGCCTCACGCAAGGGGCGAGCACAGATACGCAGTATTTT. This sequence encodes CASLTQGASTDTQYF. The chain couples TRBV7-2 to TRBJ2-3; tentative D call: TRBD1 (5 bases). CDR1 is SGHTA and CDR2 is FQGNSA in the germline V gene. With 8 bases removed from V and 0 bases from J, the gap between germline ends came to 15 bases. This CDR3 comprises 15 residues.

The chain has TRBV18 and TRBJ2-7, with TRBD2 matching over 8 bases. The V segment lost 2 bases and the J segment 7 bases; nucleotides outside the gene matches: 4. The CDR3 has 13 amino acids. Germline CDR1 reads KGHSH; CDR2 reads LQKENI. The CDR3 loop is CASSPIAGGEQYF. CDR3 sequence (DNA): TGTGCCAGCTCACCAATCGCGGGGGGTGAGCAGTACTTC.

The CDR3 nucleotides are TGTGCCAGCAGTTACAGTAGGTCAGGGGGCCACGAGCAGTACTTC. Its protein product is CASSYSRSGGHEQYF. This sequence joins TRBV6-5 and TRBJ2-7; 8 bases are shared with TRBD1. CDR3 length: 15 amino acids. V lost 2 bases to trimming and J lost 5 bases; unmatched junction nucleotides: 8. The V gene's germline CDR1 is MNHEY and CDR2 SVGAGI.

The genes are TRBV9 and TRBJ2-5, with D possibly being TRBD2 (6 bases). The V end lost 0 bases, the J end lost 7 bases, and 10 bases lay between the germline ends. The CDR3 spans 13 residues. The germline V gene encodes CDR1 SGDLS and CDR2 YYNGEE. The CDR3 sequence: CASSVAGVGTQYF. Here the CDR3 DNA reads TGTGCCAGCAGCGTAGCGGGGGTGGGGACCCAGTACTTC.

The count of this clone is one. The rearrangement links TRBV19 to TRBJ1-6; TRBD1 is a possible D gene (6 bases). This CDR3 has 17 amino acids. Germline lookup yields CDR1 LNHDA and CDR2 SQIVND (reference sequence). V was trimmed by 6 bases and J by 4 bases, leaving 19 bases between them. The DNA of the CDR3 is TGTGCCAGTAGGAGCGACAGGCTCAGGCCGTATAATTCACCCCTCCACTTT. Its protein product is CASRSDRLRPYNSPLHF. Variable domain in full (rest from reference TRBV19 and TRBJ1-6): DGGITQSPKYLFRKEGQNVTLSCEQNLNHDAMYWYRQDPGQGLRLIYYSQIVNDFQKGDIAEGYSVSREKKESFPLTVTSAQKNPTAFYLCASRSDRLRPYNSPLHFGNGTRLTVT.

CDR3 residues: CASSPQGAKNYGYTF. CDR3 bases: TGTGCCAGCTCACCACAGGGGGCAAAGAACTATGGCTACACCTTC. The V call is TRBV18, the J call TRBJ1-2; 7 positions match TRBD1. Germline-derived CDR1 and CDR2 are KGHSH and LQKENI. J lost 2 bases, V lost 1 base, and 4 bases had no gene match. The CDR3 runs 15 residues.

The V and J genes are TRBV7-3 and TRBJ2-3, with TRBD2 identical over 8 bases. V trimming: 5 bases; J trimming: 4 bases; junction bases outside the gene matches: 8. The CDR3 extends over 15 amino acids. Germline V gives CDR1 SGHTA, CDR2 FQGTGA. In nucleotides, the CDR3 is TGTGCCAGCAGCCGAGCGGGGGCAGGGGCAGATACGCAGTATTTT. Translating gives CASSRAGAGADTQYF.

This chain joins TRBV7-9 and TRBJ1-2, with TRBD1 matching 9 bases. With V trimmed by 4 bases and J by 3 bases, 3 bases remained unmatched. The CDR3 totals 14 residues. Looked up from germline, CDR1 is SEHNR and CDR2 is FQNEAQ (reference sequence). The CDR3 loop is CASSSRDRDYGYTF. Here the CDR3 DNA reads TGTGCCAGCAGCTCTCGGGACAGGGACTATGGCTACACCTTC.

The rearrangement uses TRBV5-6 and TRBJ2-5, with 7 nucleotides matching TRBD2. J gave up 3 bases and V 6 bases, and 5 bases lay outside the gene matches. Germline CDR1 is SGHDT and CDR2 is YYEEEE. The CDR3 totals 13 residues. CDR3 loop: CASTLGGKETQYF. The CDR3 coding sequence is TGTGCCAGCACCCTGGGGGGGAAAGAGACCCAGTACTTC.

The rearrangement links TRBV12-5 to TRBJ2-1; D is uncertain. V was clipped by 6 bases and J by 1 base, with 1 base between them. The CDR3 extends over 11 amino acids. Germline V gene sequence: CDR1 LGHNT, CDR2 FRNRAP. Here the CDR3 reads CASGSYNEQFF. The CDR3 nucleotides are TGTGCTAGTGGGTCCTACAATGAGCAGTTCTTC.

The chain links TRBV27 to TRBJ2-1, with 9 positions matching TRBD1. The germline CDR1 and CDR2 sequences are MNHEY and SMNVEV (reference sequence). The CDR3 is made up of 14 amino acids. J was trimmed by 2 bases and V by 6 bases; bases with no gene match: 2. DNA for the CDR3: TGTGCCAGCAGCAGGACAGGGGCCTACAATGAGCAGTTCTTC. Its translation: CASSRTGAYNEQFF.

The CDR3 spells CASGTGSQNTEAFF. The CDR3 DNA reads as TGTGCCAGCGGAACAGGTAGCCAGAACACTGAAGCTTTCTTT. The chain recombines TRBV2 with TRBJ1-1; possibly TRBD1 for D (5 bases). CDR1 SNHLY and CDR2 FYNNEI come from the germline V gene. CDR3 length: 14 residues. V lost 8 bases to trimming and J lost 1 base, with 14 bases between them.